The 23 T cell receptor beta chains below all came from one sample that was sequenced in a study of glioma-infiltrating T cells (dated by TCRdb to the mid-2010s). Sequencing used an Illumina MiSeq. TCR alpha and beta CDR3 regions were amplified with the iRepertoire nested amplicon-rescue multiplex PCR (arm-PCR) platform from RNA. In TCRdb, the public reads were trimmed at Q25 with fastp and aligned with MiXCR, with productive beta chains retained. Rows merge per CDR3 protein into single entries with the most common DNA and genes. For this sample the table gives approximately 400,000 distinct CDR3 sequences, of which around 45% were detected only once. In total, the top ten clones hold approximately 12% of the sample. The sample taken for sequencing was glioma tissue, nonneoplastic brain tissue, or PBMCs (not recorded which). The receptors originated from a human donor with low-grade glioma or glioblastoma, undergoing nonglioma brain surgery, or in good health (not recorded which).

The rearrangement uses TRBV28 and TRBJ1-5; no reliable D call. Germline V CDR1 and CDR2: MDHEN, SYDVKM. Trimming pared 3 bases from V and 6 bases from J, leaving 12 bases between. The CDR3 loop spans 14 amino acids. Here the CDR3 reads CASSFGYGSQPQHF. The CDR3, as DNA: TGTGCCAGCAGTTTTGGATATGGCAGTCAGCCCCAGCATTTT.

The CDR3 nucleotides are TGCGCCAGCAGCCAAGGAGCCCAGGCCTCCACAGATACGCAGTATTTT. As protein: CASSQGAQASTDTQYF. The chain joins TRBV4-1 to TRBJ2-3; D not resolved. Germline CDR1 reads MGHRA; CDR2 reads YSYEKL. V lost 1 base to trimming and J lost 2 bases, with 13 bases between them. CDR3 length equals 16 residues.

In its sample, this clonotype was seen a few times. This rearrangement joins TRBV28 to TRBJ2-3; D ambiguous. Germline V gives CDR1 MDHEN, CDR2 SYDVKM. Trimming removed 8 bases at V and 2 bases at J, with 26 bases between. The CDR3 consists of 18 residues. The CDR3 nucleotides are TGTGCCAGCCCTCCCCGGCGGCTACCCTGGGCCACCACAGATACGCAGTATTTT. Protein: CASPPRRLPWATTDTQYF.

V is TRBV20-1 and J is TRBJ1-1, with D maybe TRBD1 (6 bases). V gave up 2 bases and J gave up 1 base, with 11 bases separating them. Germline CDR1 reads DFQATT; CDR2 reads SNEGSKA (reference sequence). The CDR3 sequence is 14 residues long. CDR3 bases: TGCAGTGCTAGAAACGAACAGGGGAACACTGAAGCTTTCTTT. Protein: CSARNEQGNTEAFF.

The V gene is TRBV7-9, the J gene TRBJ2-1; D possibly corresponds to TRBD1 (6 bases). V was shortened by 7 bases and J by 6 bases, with 19 bases between the two germline ends. CDR3 length: 15 residues. Germline assignment: CDR1 SEHNR and CDR2 FQNEAQ (reference sequence). CDR3 residues: CASTPFRDTINEQFF. For the CDR3, the DNA is TGTGCCAGCACCCCCTTTCGGGACACTATCAATGAGCAGTTCTTC.

This clonotype has only a few counts. V is TRBV7-2 and J is TRBJ1-2; D gene ambiguous. This CDR3 is 13 amino acids long. V was trimmed by 7 bases and J by 8 bases, leaving 17 bases between them. The germline gives CDR1 SGHTA, CDR2 FQGNSA. Here the CDR3 DNA reads TGTGCCAGCAACTACGACACCACGGGAGGCTACACCTTC. It specifies CASNYDTTGGYTF.

As to this clonotype: At one end, the junction sequence differs from germline, possibly due to a read error. The V and J genes are TRBV6-4 and TRBJ1-1; D is possibly TRBD1 (5 bases). CDR3 size: 14 residues. Germline assignment: CDR1 MRHNA and CDR2 SNTAGT. CDR3 in amino acids: CASSASGAPGETFF. CDR3 bases: TGTGCCAGCAGTGCGTCCGGGGCCCCAGGTGAAACTTTCTTT.

This clonotype was counted a single time. This may stem from a read error, because a much larger clone lies one nucleotide away. The V gene is TRBV20-1, the J gene TRBJ2-3; a weak D match, TRBD1 (6 bases). This CDR3 has 13 residues. Germline values: CDR1 DFQATT, CDR2 SNEGSKA (reference sequence). CDR3 region: CSAPGTNTGTQYF. The CDR3 DNA reads TGCAGTGCTCCCGGGACAAACACAGGTACGCAGTATTTT.

This clonotype was found many times. This sequence joins TRBV28 and TRBJ2-3; no definite D call. The CDR3 loop spans 15 amino acids. V lost 5 bases and J 0 bases, leaving 12 bases between the germline ends. In germline, CDR1 is MDHEN, CDR2 SYDVKM. CDR3 loop: CASSLMPRSTDTQYF. CDR3 DNA sequence: TGTGCCAGCAGTCTTATGCCCAGGAGCACAGATACGCAGTATTTT.

In regard to this clonotype: A read error is possible here, since a much larger clone lies one base away. V is TRBV20-1 and J is TRBJ1-5; D is unresolved. Germline V gene lookup returns CDR1 DFQATT and CDR2 SNEGSKA (reference sequence). The CDR3 covers 15 residues. DNA for the CDR3: TGCAGTGCTAGAGATCCCGGTAATAGCAATCAGCCCCACCATTTT. Amino acid sequence: CSARDPGNSNQPHHF.

This clonotype was picked up a small number of times. The chain carries TRBV28 and TRBJ2-1, with TRBD1 as a possible D gene (6 bases). Trimming took off 6 bases at V and 2 bases at J, with 17 bases between the two ends. The germline V gene encodes CDR1 MDHEN and CDR2 SYDVKM. This CDR3 contains 16 residues. CDR3 in amino acids: CASSLPGGGPYNEQFF. CDR3 sequence (DNA): TGTGCCAGCAGCCTACCTGGGGGCGGACCCTACAATGAGCAGTTCTTC.

This clonotype has at least ten counts. This sequence joins TRBV6-2 or TRBV6-3 and TRBJ2-7; tentatively, D is TRBD1 or TRBD2 (5 bases each). Per the germline V gene, CDR1 is MNHEY and CDR2 is SVGEGT. V lost 2 bases and J lost 3, with 20 bases in between. CDR3 length: 17 residues. CDR3 residues: CASSYPTGLPGSYEQYF. The CDR3 bases are TGTGCCAGCAGTTACCCCACGGGGCTACCTGGAAGCTACGAGCAGTACTTC.

The chain carries TRBV19 and TRBJ2-3; TRBD2 matches 7 bases. CDR3 length: 16 amino acids. V was pared by 1 base and J by 1 base, with 5 bases of the junction left unmatched. Germline V gene sequence: CDR1 LNHDA, CDR2 SQIVND (reference sequence). In nucleotides, the CDR3 is TGTGCCAGTAGTATAGGGGCTAGCGGACGCACAGATACGCAGTATTTT. Translation: CASSIGASGRTDTQYF.

V is TRBV20-1 and J is TRBJ1-5, with unresolved D. V was trimmed by 7 bases and J by 0 bases, leaving 16 bases between them. The CDR3 extends over 15 amino acids. The germline CDR1 and CDR2 sequences are DFQATT and SNEGSKA (reference sequence). The CDR3 reads CSGVRQTYSNQPQHF. Written as DNA, the CDR3 is TGCAGTGGGGTAAGGCAGACTTATAGCAATCAGCCCCAGCATTTT.

This clonotype has a count of ten or more. V is TRBV6-1 and J is TRBJ1-2, with D unresolved. CDR3 size: 12 residues. Germline CDR1 is MNHNS and CDR2 is SASEGT. V lost 2 bases and J 4 bases, leaving 5 bases between the germline ends. CDR3 residues: CASSEQLYGYTF. DNA of the CDR3: TGTGCCAGCAGTGAACAGCTCTATGGCTACACCTTC.

This clonotype has at least ten counts. The gene calls are TRBV14 and TRBJ2-1; 7 positions agree with TRBD2. The ends lost 2 bases at V and 3 bases at J; junction bases unmatched: 1. The CDR3 runs 14 residues. Germline V gene lookup returns CDR1 SGHDN and CDR2 FVKESK. The CDR3 reads CASSQWDYYNEQFF. CDR3 DNA sequence: TGTGCCAGCAGCCAATGGGACTACTACAATGAGCAGTTCTTC.

Regarding this clonotype: The junction shows a germline mismatch at one end, possibly a read error. As DNA, the CDR3 is TGTGCCAGCAGTTTAACGGGGACAGCGGGCACAGATACGCAGTATTTT. This encodes CASSLTGTAGTDTQYF. V gene TRBV7-3 combines with J gene TRBJ2-3, with TRBD1 matching 7 bases. The germline gives CDR1 SGHTA, CDR2 FQGTGA. The CDR3 spans 16 residues.

This clonotype was counted once. CDR3 coding DNA: TGTGCCAGCAGCTATAGACAGGGAATAGCTTTCTTT. Its protein is CASSYRQGIAFF. The V gene is TRBV7-2, the J gene TRBJ1-1; the match to TRBD1 covers 7 bases. CDR3 length equals 12 residues. V dropped 4 bases and J dropped 10; count of bases not matched to a gene: 6. CDR1 and CDR2 from the germline V gene are SGHTA and FQGNSA. Drawing the rest from reference TRBV7-2 and TRBJ1-1, the complete variable domain is GAGVSQSPSNKVTEKGKDVELRCDPISGHTALYWYRQSLGQGLEFLIYFQGNSAPDKSGLPSDRFSAERTGGSVSTLTIQRTQQEDSAVYLCASSYRQGIAFFGQGTRLTVV.

This rearrangement joins TRBV7-6 to TRBJ2-7, with D maybe TRBD1 (6 bases). CDR1 SGHVS and CDR2 FNYEAQ come from the germline V gene. V was shortened by 5 bases and J by 4 bases, with 15 bases between the two germline ends. This CDR3 spans 14 amino acids. In DNA form, the CDR3 reads TGTGCCAGCAGCAAAGGGGGAGCTGGATACGAGCAGTACTTC. Translating it yields CASSKGGAGYEQYF.

V gene TRBV6-1 combines with J gene TRBJ1-1, with TRBD1 as a possible D gene (5 bases). V was cut by 6 bases and J by 0 bases, with 17 bases left in between. The CDR3 is 16 amino acids. Germline loops: CDR1 MNHNS, CDR2 SASEGT. The DNA for the CDR3 is TGTGCCAGCAGCCCTAGTACAGGACCAATGAACACTGAAGCTTTCTTT. Its translation is CASSPSTGPMNTEAFF.

Note on this clonotype: A much larger clone lies a single base off, so this may be a read error. The chain recombines TRBV6-5 with TRBJ1-2; D call uncertain. Trimming removed 2 bases at V and 3 bases at J, with 16 bases between. In germline, CDR1 is MNHEY, CDR2 SVGAGI. The CDR3 is made up of 16 amino acids. The CDR3 coding sequence is TGTGCCAGCAGTTACGTACTCGTGGAGTTCGACTATGGCTACACCTTC. Protein: CASSYVLVEFDYGYTF.

This clonotype was recorded many times. The rearrangement links TRBV20-1 to TRBJ2-1; 9 nucleotides align to TRBD1. CDR3 length equals 16 residues. Germline CDR1 DFQATT, CDR2 SNEGSKA (reference sequence). The trim removed 3 bases at V and 3 bases at J, leaving 9 bases unmatched. CDR3 sequence: CSASNTGTGYYNEQFF. The CDR3 DNA reads as TGCAGTGCTAGTAATACCGGGACAGGGTACTACAATGAGCAGTTCTTC.

This clonotype was observed a handful of times. The chain carries TRBV28 and TRBJ2-7; D uncertain. V was trimmed by 7 bases and J by 4 bases, leaving 17 bases between them. The CDR3 has 14 amino acids. Germline V CDR1 and CDR2: MDHEN, SYDVKM. This chain's CDR3 is CASTPRAPRYEQYF. CDR3 bases: TGTGCCAGCACCCCCCGGGCACCAAGATACGAGCAGTACTTC.